The clone carrying this TCR beta chain was detected once. The data are from a study of shared clonotypes between healthy human individuals. Study-level information: The plates for each donor numbered three CD4 naive, three CD4 memory, two CD8 naive and one CD8 memory.

TCRdb's copy holds only in-frame clones and misses some; the assay was immunoSEQ multiplex PCR. The repertoire has about 2.3 million clones, more than 80% of them found once; the top ten carry 0.39%. This sequence was found in a man between 18 and 35 years old in good health. Some clones in this sample may be carry-over from other donors' samples. The sequencing input was naive CD4+ T cells from PBMCs. Subset meaning: CD45RA+ positively selected.

DNA of the CDR3: TGTGCCAGCCCTACAGGACTAGCCACGCAGTATTTT. Protein sequence: CASPTGLATQYF. The chain is built from TRBV6-4 and TRBJ2-3, with 8 bases matching TRBD2. J was trimmed by 9 bases and V by 8 bases; bases with no gene match: 7. The CDR3 extends over 12 amino acids. CDR1 MRHNA and CDR2 SNTAGT come from the germline V gene.